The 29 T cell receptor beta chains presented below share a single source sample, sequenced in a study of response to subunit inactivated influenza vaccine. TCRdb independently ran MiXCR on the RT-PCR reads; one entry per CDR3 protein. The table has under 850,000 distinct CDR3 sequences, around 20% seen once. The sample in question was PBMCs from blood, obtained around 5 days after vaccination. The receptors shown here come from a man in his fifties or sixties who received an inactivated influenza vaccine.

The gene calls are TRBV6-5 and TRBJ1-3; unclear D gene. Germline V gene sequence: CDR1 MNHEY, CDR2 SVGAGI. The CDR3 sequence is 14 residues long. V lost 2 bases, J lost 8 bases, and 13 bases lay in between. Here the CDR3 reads CASSYGRPEDTIYF. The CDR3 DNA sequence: TGTGCCAGCAGTTACGGTAGGCCAGAAGACACCATATATTTT.

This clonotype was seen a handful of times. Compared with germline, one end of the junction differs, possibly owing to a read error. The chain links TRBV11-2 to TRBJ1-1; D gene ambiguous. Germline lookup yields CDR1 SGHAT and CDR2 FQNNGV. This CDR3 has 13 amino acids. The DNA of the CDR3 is TGTGCCAGCAGCTTTTCTGTCGACACGGAAGCTTTCTTT. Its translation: CASSFSVDTEAFF.

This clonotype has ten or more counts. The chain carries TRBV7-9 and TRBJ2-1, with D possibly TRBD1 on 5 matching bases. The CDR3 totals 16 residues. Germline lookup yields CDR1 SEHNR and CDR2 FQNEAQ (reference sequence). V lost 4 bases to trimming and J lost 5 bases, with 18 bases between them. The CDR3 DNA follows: TGTGCCAGCAGCTCGCTTTGGTCCCCCAGGGACAATGAGCAGTTCTTC. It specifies CASSSLWSPRDNEQFF. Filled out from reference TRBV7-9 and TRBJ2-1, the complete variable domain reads DTGVSQNPRHKITKRGQNVTFRCDPISEHNRLYWYRQTLGQGPEFLTYFQNEAQLEKSRLLSDRFSAERPKGSFSTLEIQRTEQGDSAMYLCASSSLWSPRDNEQFFGPGTRLTVL.

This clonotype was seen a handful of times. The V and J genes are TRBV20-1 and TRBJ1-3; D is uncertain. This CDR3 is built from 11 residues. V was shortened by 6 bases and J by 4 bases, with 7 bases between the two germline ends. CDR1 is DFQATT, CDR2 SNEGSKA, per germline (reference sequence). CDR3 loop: CSALRGNTIYF. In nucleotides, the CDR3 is TGCAGTGCCCTCAGGGGAAACACCATATATTTT.

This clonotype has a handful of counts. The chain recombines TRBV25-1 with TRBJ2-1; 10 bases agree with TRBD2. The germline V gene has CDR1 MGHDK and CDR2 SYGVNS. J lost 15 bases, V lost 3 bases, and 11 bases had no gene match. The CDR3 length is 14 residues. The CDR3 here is CASSDPTSGKRMFF. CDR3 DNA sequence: TGTGCCAGCAGTGACCCCACTAGCGGGAAACGGATGTTCTTC.

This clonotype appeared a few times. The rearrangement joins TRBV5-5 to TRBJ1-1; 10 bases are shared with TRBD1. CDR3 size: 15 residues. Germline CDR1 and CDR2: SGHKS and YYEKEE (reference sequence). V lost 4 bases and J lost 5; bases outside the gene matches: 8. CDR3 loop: CASSLGTGDRTEAFF. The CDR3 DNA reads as TGTGCCAGCAGCCTCGGGACAGGGGATCGTACTGAAGCTTTCTTT.

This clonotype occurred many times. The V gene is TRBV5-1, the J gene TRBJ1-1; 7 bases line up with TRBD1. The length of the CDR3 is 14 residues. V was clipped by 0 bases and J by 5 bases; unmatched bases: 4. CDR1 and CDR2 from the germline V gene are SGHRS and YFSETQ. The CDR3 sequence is CASSLEGRGTEAFF. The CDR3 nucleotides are TGCGCCAGCAGCTTGGAGGGCAGGGGGACTGAAGCTTTCTTT. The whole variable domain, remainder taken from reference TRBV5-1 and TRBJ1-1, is KAGVTQTPRYLIKTRGQQVTLSCSPISGHRSVSWYQQTPGQGLQFLFEYFSETQRNKGNFPGRFSGRQFSNSRSEMNVSTLELGDSALYLCASSLEGRGTEAFFGQGTRLTVV.

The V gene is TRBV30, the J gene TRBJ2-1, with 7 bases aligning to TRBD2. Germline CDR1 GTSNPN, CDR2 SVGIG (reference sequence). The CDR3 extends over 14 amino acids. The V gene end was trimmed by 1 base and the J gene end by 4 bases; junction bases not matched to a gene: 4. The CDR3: CAWSGGSGYNEQFF. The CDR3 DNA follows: TGTGCCTGGAGTGGCGGTAGCGGGTACAATGAGCAGTTCTTC.

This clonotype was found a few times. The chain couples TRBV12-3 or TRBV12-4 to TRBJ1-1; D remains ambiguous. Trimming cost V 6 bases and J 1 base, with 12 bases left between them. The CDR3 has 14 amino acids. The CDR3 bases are TGTGCCAGCAGATTCGCCTTAGGGAACACTGAAGCTTTCTTT. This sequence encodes CASRFALGNTEAFF.

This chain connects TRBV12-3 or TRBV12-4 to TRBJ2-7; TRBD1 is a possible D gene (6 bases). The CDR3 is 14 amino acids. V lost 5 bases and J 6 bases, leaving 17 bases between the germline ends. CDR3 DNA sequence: TGTGCCAGCAGTCCGCAGGGGTGGTCTCTCGAGCAGTACTTC. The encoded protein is CASSPQGWSLEQYF.

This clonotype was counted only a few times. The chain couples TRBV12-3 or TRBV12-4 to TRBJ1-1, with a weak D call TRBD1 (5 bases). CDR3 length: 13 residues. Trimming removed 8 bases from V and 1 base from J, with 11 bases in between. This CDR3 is CASHVGANTEAFF. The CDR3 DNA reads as TGTGCCAGCCACGTAGGGGCGAACACTGAAGCTTTCTTT.

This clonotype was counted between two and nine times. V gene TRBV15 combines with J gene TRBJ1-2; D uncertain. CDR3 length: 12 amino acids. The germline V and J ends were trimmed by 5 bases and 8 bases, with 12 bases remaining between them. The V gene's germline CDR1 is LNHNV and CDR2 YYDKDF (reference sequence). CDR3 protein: CATSGSDGGYTF. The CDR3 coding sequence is TGTGCCACCAGCGGGTCTGACGGGGGCTACACCTTC.

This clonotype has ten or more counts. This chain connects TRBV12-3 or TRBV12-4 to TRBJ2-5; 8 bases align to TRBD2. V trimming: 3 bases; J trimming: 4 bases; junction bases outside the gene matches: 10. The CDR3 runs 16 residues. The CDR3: CASSFLAGGAGETQYF. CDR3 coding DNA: TGTGCCAGCAGTTTTTTGGCCGGGGGGGCCGGAGAGACCCAGTACTTC.

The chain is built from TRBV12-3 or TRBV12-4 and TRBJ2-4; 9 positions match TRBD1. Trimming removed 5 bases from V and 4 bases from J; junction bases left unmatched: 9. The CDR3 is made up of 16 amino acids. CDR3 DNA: TGTGCCAGCAGTCATCCGCGGGACAGGGATAAAAACATTCAGTACTTC. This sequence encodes CASSHPRDRDKNIQYF.

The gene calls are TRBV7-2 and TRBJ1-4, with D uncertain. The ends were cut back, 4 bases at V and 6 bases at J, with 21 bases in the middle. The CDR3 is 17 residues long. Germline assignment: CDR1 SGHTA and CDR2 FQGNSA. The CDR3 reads CASSSTPNVGSYEKLFF. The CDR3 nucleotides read TGTGCCAGCAGCTCTACTCCGAACGTGGGGTCATATGAAAAACTGTTTTTT.

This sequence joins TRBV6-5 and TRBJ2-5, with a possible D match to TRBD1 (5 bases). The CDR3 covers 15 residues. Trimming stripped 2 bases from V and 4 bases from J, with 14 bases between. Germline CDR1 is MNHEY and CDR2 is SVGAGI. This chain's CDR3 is CASSYTAGQRETQYF. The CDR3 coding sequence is TGTGCCAGCAGTTACACGGCAGGGCAGCGAGAGACCCAGTACTTC.

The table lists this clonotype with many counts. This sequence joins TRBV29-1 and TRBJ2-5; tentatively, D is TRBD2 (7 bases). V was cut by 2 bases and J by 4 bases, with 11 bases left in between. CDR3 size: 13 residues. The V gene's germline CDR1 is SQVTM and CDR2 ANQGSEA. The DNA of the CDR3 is TGCAGCGTTGAATGGGGAGGGGGAGAGACCCAGTACTTC. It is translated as CSVEWGGGETQYF.

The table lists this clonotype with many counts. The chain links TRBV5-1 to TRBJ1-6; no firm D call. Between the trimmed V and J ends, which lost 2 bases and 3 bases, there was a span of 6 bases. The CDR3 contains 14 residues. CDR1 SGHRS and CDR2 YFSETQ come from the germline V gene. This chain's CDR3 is CASSFGSYNSPLHF. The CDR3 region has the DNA TGCGCCAGCAGCTTCGGGAGCTATAATTCACCCCTCCACTTT.

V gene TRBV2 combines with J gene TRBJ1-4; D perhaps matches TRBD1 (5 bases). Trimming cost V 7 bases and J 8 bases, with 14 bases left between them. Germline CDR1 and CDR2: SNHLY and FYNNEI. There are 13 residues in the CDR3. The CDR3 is CASTGRVKEKLFF. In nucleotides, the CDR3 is TGTGCCAGCACGGGGCGGGTCAAGGAAAAACTGTTTTTT.

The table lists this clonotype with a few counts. CDR3 sequence: CASSVRDGTYNEQFF. CDR3 DNA: TGTGCCAGCAGTGTCCGGGACGGCACCTACAATGAGCAGTTCTTC. The rearrangement uses TRBV6-1 and TRBJ2-1; D tentatively reads TRBD1 or TRBD2 (5 bases each). The germline CDR1 and CDR2 sequences are MNHNS and SASEGT. V was cut by 4 bases and J by 2 bases, with 12 bases left in between. The CDR3 length is 15 residues.

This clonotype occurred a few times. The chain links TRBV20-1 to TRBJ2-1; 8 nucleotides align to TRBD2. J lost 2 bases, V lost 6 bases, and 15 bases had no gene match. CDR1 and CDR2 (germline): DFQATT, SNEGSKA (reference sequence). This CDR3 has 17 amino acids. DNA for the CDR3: TGCAGTGCGGACAATAGGGGTAGCGGGGCCGCCTACAATGAGCAGTTCTTC. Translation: CSADNRGSGAAYNEQFF.

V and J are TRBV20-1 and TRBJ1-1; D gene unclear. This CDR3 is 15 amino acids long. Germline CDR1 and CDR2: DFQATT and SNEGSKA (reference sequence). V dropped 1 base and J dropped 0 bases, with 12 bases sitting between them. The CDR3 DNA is TGCAGTGCTAGAGGGGTCAACAGACTGAACACTGAAGCTTTCTTT. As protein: CSARGVNRLNTEAFF.

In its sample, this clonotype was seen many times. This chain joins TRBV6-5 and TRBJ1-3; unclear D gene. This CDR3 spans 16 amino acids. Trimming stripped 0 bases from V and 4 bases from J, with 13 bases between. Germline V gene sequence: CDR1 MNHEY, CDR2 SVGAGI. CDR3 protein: CASSYSSSRQGNTIYF. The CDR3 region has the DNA TGTGCCAGCAGTTACTCTTCGTCTCGGCAGGGAAACACCATATATTTT.

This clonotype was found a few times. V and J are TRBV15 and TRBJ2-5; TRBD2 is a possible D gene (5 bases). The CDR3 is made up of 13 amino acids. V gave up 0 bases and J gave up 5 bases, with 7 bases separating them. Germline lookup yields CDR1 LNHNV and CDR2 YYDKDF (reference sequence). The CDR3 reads CATSRDSDETQYF. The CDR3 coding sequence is TGTGCCACCAGCAGAGATAGCGATGAGACCCAGTACTTC.

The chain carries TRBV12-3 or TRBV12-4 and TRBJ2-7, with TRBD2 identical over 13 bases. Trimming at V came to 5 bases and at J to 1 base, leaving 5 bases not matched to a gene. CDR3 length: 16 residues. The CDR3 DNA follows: TGTGCCAGCAGTGATACTAGCGGGAGGGAATCCTACGAGCAGTACTTC. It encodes CASSDTSGRESYEQYF.

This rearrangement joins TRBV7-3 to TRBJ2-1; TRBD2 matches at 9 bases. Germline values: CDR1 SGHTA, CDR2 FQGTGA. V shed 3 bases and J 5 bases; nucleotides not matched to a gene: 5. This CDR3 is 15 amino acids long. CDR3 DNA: TGTGCCAGCAGCTTGGGGACTAGCCCAAACAATGAGCAGTTCTTC. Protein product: CASSLGTSPNNEQFF.

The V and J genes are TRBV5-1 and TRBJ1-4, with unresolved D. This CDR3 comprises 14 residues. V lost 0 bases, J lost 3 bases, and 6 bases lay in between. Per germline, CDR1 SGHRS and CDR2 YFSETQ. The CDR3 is CASSLVAPNEKLFF. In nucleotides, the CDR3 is TGCGCCAGCAGCTTGGTGGCACCTAATGAAAAACTGTTTTTT.

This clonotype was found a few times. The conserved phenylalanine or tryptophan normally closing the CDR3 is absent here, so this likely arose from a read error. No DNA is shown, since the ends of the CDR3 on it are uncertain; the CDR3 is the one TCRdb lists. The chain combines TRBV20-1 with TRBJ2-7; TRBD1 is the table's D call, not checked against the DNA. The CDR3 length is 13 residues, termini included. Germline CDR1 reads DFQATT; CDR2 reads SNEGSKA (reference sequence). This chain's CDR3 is CSAKPNPGTRPSY.

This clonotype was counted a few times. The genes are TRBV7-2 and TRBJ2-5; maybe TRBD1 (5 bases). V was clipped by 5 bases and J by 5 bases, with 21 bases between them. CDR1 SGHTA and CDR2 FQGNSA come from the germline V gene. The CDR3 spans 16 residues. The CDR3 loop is CASSRNKPQGRETQYF. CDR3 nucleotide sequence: TGTGCCAGCAGCCGGAACAAACCCCAGGGAAGGGAGACCCAGTACTTC.